The source of this T cell receptor (beta chain) is a study of breast tumors, draining lymph nodes, adjacent tissues. The lymph nodes were axillary draining lymph nodes from breast cancer patients. TCRdb reprocessed the multiplex PCR reads with MiXCR, giving one entry per CDR3 protein. The sample has some 150,000 distinct CDR3 sequences, under 25% seen once; the top ten hold around 2.7%. On this clonotype itself: Its antigen is not identified.

General study points: Compared with basal-like, luminal-like tumors shared significantly more repertoire with nontumor tissue. Compared with lymph nodes, tumors were less diverse; compared with nontumor tissue, more. Tumor T cell lymph node origin was a supported hypothesis, not proven. Findings are consistent with lymph node origin and intratumoral expansion of most tumor T cells.

Input material: axillary lymph node tissue. The sequence was obtained from a female donor with breast cancer. Some clones in this sample may be carry-over from other donors' samples.

Here the CDR3 reads CASSQAQQGLAEDNEQFF. The CDR3 DNA is TGCGCCAGCAGCCAAGCACAGCAGGGACTAGCGGAAGATAATGAGCAGTTCTTC. This chain uses TRBV4-1 with TRBJ2-1; TRBD2 matches 11 bases. This CDR3 has 18 residues. V lost 1 base, J lost 7 bases, and 12 bases stayed unmatched. Germline CDR1 and CDR2: MGHRA and YSYEKL.